These 3 T cell receptor beta chains came from one sample sequenced in a study of PD-1 and CTLA-4 blockade in melanoma. Generated by immunoSEQ multiplex PCR, the TCRdb table keeps only in-frame clones and is missing some. The sample holds fewer than 20,000 clones; 65% to 85% are singletons and the top ten take about 17%. The material was CD8+ T cells from peripheral blood, obtained before anti-PD-1 treatment. The receptors stem from a human donor with melanoma.

The J gene is TRBJ2-3, the V gene TRBV5-5; unclear D gene. V was pared by 0 bases and J by 0 bases, with 8 bases between. The CDR3 length is 15 residues. Looked up from germline, CDR1 is SGHKS and CDR2 is YYEKEE (reference sequence). CDR3 amino acids: CASSLAGTSTDTQYF. Written as DNA, the CDR3 is TGTGCCAGCAGCTTGGCAGGTACTAGCACAGATACGCAGTATTTT.

This chain links TRBV5-4 with TRBJ2-7; 8 bases map to TRBD1. The junction had 2 bases not matched to a gene; V was cut back by 0 bases and J by 3 bases. The CDR3 is made up of 14 amino acids. Germline values: CDR1 SGHNT, CDR2 YYREEE (reference sequence). This CDR3 is CASSLEGTGYEQYF. The CDR3, as DNA: TGTGCCAGCAGCTTGGAAGGGACAGGCTACGAGCAGTACTTC.

V gene TRBV6-4 combines with J gene TRBJ1-6, with D perhaps matching TRBD1 (5 bases). Trimming removed 3 bases from V and 3 bases from J, with 6 bases in between. The CDR3 length is 14 residues. Germline CDR1 and CDR2: MRHNA and SNTAGT. CDR3 DNA: TGTGCCAGCAGTGAAACAGGCTATAATTCACCCCTCCACTTT. As protein: CASSETGYNSPLHF.